What follows are 22 T cell receptor beta chains derived from one specimen sequenced in a study. TCRdb redid the calling of the RT-PCR reads with MiXCR, one entry per CDR3 protein. The table lists 650,000 to 800,000 distinct CDR3 sequences, 13% to 15% of them singletons. Sequenced: memory CD4+ T cells from blood. All receptors come from a female donor in good health, serving as a healthy control.

This clonotype has only a few counts. The chain recombines TRBV7-2 with TRBJ2-7; TRBD1 agrees at 9 bases. This CDR3 is built from 15 residues. Germline CDR1 and CDR2: SGHTA and FQGNSA. V shed 2 bases, J shed 4 bases, and the junction held 6 bases outside the gene matches. The DNA of the CDR3 is TGTGCCAGCAGCTTATGGGGGACAGGGAGTTACGAGCAGTACTTC. It specifies CASSLWGTGSYEQYF.

This clonotype occurred many times. The chain combines TRBV5-1 with TRBJ1-2; 7 nucleotides align to TRBD1. The V segment lost 5 bases and the J segment 2 bases; nucleotides outside the gene matches: 9. Germline loops: CDR1 SGHRS, CDR2 YFSETQ. CDR3 length: 15 amino acids. CDR3 in amino acids: CASRKTGTDNYGYTF. The CDR3 bases are TGCGCCAGCAGAAAGACCGGGACAGACAACTATGGCTACACCTTC.

The V and J genes are TRBV6-1 and TRBJ2-7; no clear D gene. This CDR3 is built from 15 residues. V was shortened by 1 base and J by 3 bases, with 13 bases between the two germline ends. CDR1 MNHNS and CDR2 SASEGT come from the germline V gene. The DNA of the CDR3 is TGTGCCAGCAGTGAAGACGGGCACGGAAGCTACGAGCAGTACTTC. Translated: CASSEDGHGSYEQYF.

This rearrangement joins TRBV12-3 or TRBV12-4 to TRBJ1-2; tentative D call: TRBD1 (5 bases). Trimming took 8 bases from V and 8 from J, leaving 15 bases between them. The CDR3 has 12 amino acids. DNA of the CDR3: TGTGCCAGCGTTTTTAGGGGAGGGGGCTACACCTTC. This codes for CASVFRGGGYTF.

There are a few counts of this clonotype. The chain employs TRBV6-5 and TRBJ2-7; the D gene is possibly TRBD2 (6 bases). The germline CDR1 and CDR2 sequences are MNHEY and SVGAGI. The CDR3 spans 16 residues. Trimming took 4 bases from V and 2 from J, leaving 18 bases between them. The CDR3 sequence: CASSSTIAEFTYEQYF. The CDR3 DNA is TGTGCCAGCAGTTCCACCATAGCGGAATTTACCTACGAGCAGTACTTC.

V and J are TRBV7-2 and TRBJ2-7; D is unclear. This CDR3 spans 14 amino acids. In germline, CDR1 is SGHTA, CDR2 FQGNSA. V dropped 3 bases and J dropped 7 bases, with 16 bases sitting between them. The CDR3: CASSFVSQAPEQYF. The CDR3 nucleotides read TGTGCCAGCAGCTTCGTAAGCCAGGCGCCGGAGCAGTACTTC.

Many counts were recorded for this clonotype. The chain carries TRBV5-1 and TRBJ1-1; D is possibly TRBD1 (6 bases). CDR1 and CDR2 (germline): SGHRS, YFSETQ. This CDR3 has 12 residues. The germline V and J ends were trimmed by 2 bases and 5 bases, with 7 bases remaining between them. CDR3 residues: CASSLQGTEAFF. The CDR3 region has the DNA TGCGCCAGCAGCTTACAGGGAACTGAAGCTTTCTTT.

The chain employs TRBV9 and TRBJ1-1; TRBD1 aligns across 7 bases. The CDR3 runs 16 residues. Germline CDR1 reads SGDLS; CDR2 reads YYNGEE. V trimming: 0 bases; J trimming: 4 bases; junction bases outside the gene matches: 9. The CDR3 spells CASSVGLTGERTEAFF. The CDR3 nucleotides are TGTGCCAGCAGCGTAGGGCTTACAGGGGAGCGCACTGAAGCTTTCTTT.

This clonotype was recorded many times. CDR3 protein: CASSLADARTGYGYTF. The CDR3 coding sequence is TGTGCCAGCAGCTTAGCGGACGCCCGAACGGGCTATGGCTACACCTTC. The chain joins TRBV7-2 to TRBJ1-2, with D unclear. The CDR3 is 16 amino acids. Looked up from germline, CDR1 is SGHTA and CDR2 is FQGNSA. V lost 0 bases and J lost 4, with 15 bases in between.

This clonotype was recorded a few times. The CDR3 DNA is TGCGCCAGCAGCTTGGGGATCGACATGTATGGCTACACCTTC. This encodes CASSLGIDMYGYTF. The genes are TRBV5-1 and TRBJ1-2; no clear D. In germline, CDR1 is SGHRS, CDR2 YFSETQ. The CDR3 extends over 14 amino acids. The V gene lost 0 bases and the J gene lost 5 bases, with 11 bases spanning the gap. Based on the CDR3 plus reference TRBV5-1 and TRBJ1-2, the full variable domain is KAGVTQTPRYLIKTRGQQVTLSCSPISGHRSVSWYQQTPGQGLQFLFEYFSETQRNKGNFPGRFSGRQFSNSRSEMNVSTLELGDSALYLCASSLGIDMYGYTFGSGTRLTVV.

This clonotype was seen at least ten times. The V gene is TRBV20-1, the J gene TRBJ2-1; unclear D gene. This CDR3 comprises 12 residues. Between the trimmed V and J ends, which lost 6 bases and 4 bases, there was a span of 10 bases. Germline V gives CDR1 DFQATT, CDR2 SNEGSKA (reference sequence). The CDR3 nucleotides are TGCAGTGCCCTCGCCGGGTACAATGAGCAGTTCTTC. Translation gives CSALAGYNEQFF.

The genes are TRBV28 and TRBJ1-1; D possibly corresponds to TRBD1 (5 bases). CDR3 length: 15 amino acids. Between the trimmed V and J ends, which lost 6 bases and 2 bases, there was a span of 16 bases. Germline CDR1 is MDHEN and CDR2 is SYDVKM. The CDR3 sequence is CASSPIWGSNTEAFF. The CDR3 DNA reads as TGTGCCAGCAGCCCTATTTGGGGCAGTAACACTGAAGCTTTCTTT.

This clonotype was recorded a few times. This chain uses TRBV27 with TRBJ1-2, with D possibly being TRBD1 (5 bases). The CDR3 is 14 residues long. Germline V gene sequence: CDR1 MNHEY, CDR2 SMNVEV (reference sequence). Trimming took 4 bases from V and 7 from J, leaving 16 bases between them. CDR3 DNA: TGTGCCAGCAGTTCGGGACCTCCCGCGGGTGGCTACACCTTC. It translates to CASSSGPPAGGYTF.

This clonotype showed up many times. The chain couples TRBV7-2 to TRBJ1-2, with D possibly matching TRBD1 (5 bases). V was shortened by 6 bases and J by 4 bases, with 12 bases between the two germline ends. The CDR3 length is 13 residues. The germline gives CDR1 SGHTA, CDR2 FQGNSA. CDR3 nucleotide sequence: TGTGCCAGCAGAGTGGGACCGAGCTATGGCTACACCTTC. Amino acids: CASRVGPSYGYTF.

In this sample, this clonotype turned up many times. V usage is TRBV5-1 and J usage is TRBJ2-7, with D perhaps matching TRBD2 (6 bases). V was cut by 0 bases and J by 3 bases, with 19 bases left in between. The CDR3 sequence is 17 residues long. Germline assignment: CDR1 SGHRS and CDR2 YFSETQ. DNA of the CDR3: TGCGCCAGCAGCTTGGTCGATGGAGGGAGGAAAATCTACGAGCAGTACTTC. Amino acids: CASSLVDGGRKIYEQYF.

In this sample, this clonotype turned up many times. The rearrangement links TRBV5-6 to TRBJ2-4; 9 bases map to TRBD1. Trimming cost V 3 bases and J 8 bases; bases outside gene matches: 9. The CDR3 loop spans 15 amino acids. CDR1 is SGHDT, CDR2 YYEEEE, per germline. This CDR3 reads CASSWGGTGNYIQYF. As DNA, the CDR3 is TGTGCCAGCAGCTGGGGCGGGACAGGGAATTACATTCAGTACTTC.

This clonotype was observed a handful of times. This sequence joins TRBV6-1 and TRBJ1-1; TRBD1 might be the D (5 bases). CDR3 length: 13 residues. The ends were cut back, 8 bases at V and 6 bases at J, with 16 bases in the middle. From germline, CDR1 is MNHNS and CDR2 SASEGT. The CDR3 region has the DNA TGTGCCAGCCGCTGGGAGGGGATGTCTGAAGCTTTCTTT. Residues: CASRWEGMSEAFF.

This clonotype has at least ten counts. CDR3 sequence: CSVATLAGTTDTQYF. The DNA of the CDR3 is TGCAGCGTTGCGACTCTAGCGGGTACCACGGATACGCAGTATTTT. The J gene is TRBJ2-3, the V gene TRBV29-1, with 8 nucleotides matching TRBD2. The germline V gene encodes CDR1 SQVTM and CDR2 ANQGSEA. Trimming took 4 bases from V and 6 from J; bases not matched to a gene: 12. This CDR3 spans 15 amino acids.

This clonotype came up a few times. The V call is TRBV20-1, the J call TRBJ2-5; D tentatively reads TRBD1 or TRBD2 (5 bases each). CDR1 is DFQATT, CDR2 SNEGSKA, per germline (reference sequence). V was pared by 4 bases and J by 8 bases, with 17 bases between. This CDR3 contains 13 residues. The chain's CDR3 is CSATRDLESTQYF. The CDR3 coding sequence is TGCAGTGCTACCCGGGACCTAGAAAGTACCCAGTACTTC.

This sequence joins TRBV6-2 or TRBV6-3 and TRBJ2-3; 8 bases fit TRBD1. The CDR3 extends over 17 amino acids. CDR1 and CDR2 from the germline V gene are MNHEY and SVGEGT. The junction had 8 bases not matched to a gene; V was cut back by 2 bases and J by 1 base. The CDR3 loop is CASSYLSTGVGTDTQYF. The CDR3 coding sequence is TGTGCCAGCAGTTACCTTTCGACAGGGGTGGGCACAGATACGCAGTATTTT.

The gene calls are TRBV6-6 and TRBJ2-1; D remains ambiguous. Germline CDR1 is MNHNY and CDR2 is SVGAGI (reference sequence). Trimming left V 0 bases short and J 10 bases short, with 7 bases between. This CDR3 region has 12 residues. The CDR3 sequence: CASSYSTLEQFF. The CDR3, as DNA: TGTGCCAGCAGTTACTCGACATTAGAGCAGTTCTTC.

This clonotype was counted only a few times. This chain joins TRBV2 and TRBJ2-2; perhaps TRBD1 as D (6 bases). In germline, CDR1 is SNHLY, CDR2 FYNNEI. V dropped 6 bases and J dropped 1 base, with 9 bases sitting between them. This CDR3 comprises 14 residues. In DNA form, the CDR3 reads TGTGCCAGCAGAGCACAGGGGAACACCGGGGAGCTGTTTTTT. Translating gives CASRAQGNTGELFF.